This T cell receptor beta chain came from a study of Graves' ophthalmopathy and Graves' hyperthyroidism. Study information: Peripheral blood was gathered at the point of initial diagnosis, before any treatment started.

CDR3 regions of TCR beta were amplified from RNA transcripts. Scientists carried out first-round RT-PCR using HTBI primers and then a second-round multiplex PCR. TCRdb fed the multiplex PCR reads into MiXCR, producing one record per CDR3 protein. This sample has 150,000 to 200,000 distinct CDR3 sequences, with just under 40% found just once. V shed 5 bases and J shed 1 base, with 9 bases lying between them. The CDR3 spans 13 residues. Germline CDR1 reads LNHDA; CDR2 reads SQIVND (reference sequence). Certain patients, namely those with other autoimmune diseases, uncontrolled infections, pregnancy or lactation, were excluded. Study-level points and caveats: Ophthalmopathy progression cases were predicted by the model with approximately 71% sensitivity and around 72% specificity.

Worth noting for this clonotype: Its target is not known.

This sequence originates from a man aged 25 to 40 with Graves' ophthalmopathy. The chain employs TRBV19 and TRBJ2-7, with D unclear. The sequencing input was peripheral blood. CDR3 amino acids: CASSEAGSYEQYF. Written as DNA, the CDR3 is TGTGCCAGTAGTGAGGCAGGTTCCTACGAGCAGTACTTC.